The 10 T cell receptor beta chains presented below share a single source sample, sequenced in a study of regulatory T cells in long-lasting Graves disease. Assembly of TCR beta libraries relied on iRepertoire HTBI primers together with Arm-PCR of CDR3 regions. TCRdb reanalysed the multiplex PCR reads using MiXCR and keeps one entry per CDR3 protein. Here the sample spans some 250,000 distinct CDR3 sequences, around a sixth being singletons. The time point here: newly diagnosed GD, antithyroid drugs for less than 3 months. The TCR library was made from RNA that had been extracted from PBMCs in TRIzol. This same sample was also part of a study on T cells in Graves' hyperthyroidism and ophthalmopathy.

The specimen comprised peripheral blood mononuclear cells (PBMCs), sampled at new diagnosis, from a patient treated with antithyroid drugs. These receptors all come from a woman in her 30s with Graves disease.

Notes on this clonotype: With a far larger clone one base away, a read error is the likely cause. The V call is TRBV7-3, the J call TRBJ1-5, with 10 bases lining up with TRBD1. CDR1 is SGHTA, CDR2 FQGTGA, per germline. J was trimmed by 2 bases and V by 6 bases; bases with no gene match: 4. This CDR3 is built from 15 residues. Here the CDR3 DNA reads TGTGCCAGCAGGGGGACAGGGGTCGGCAATCAGCCCCAGCATTTT. It is translated as CASRGTGVGNQPQHF.

This clonotype showed up many times. This rearrangement joins TRBV7-3 to TRBJ1-6; TRBD1 aligns across 7 bases. This CDR3 is built from 14 residues. Germline V gene sequence: CDR1 SGHTA, CDR2 FQGTGA. The ends lost 10 bases at V and 10 bases at J; junction bases unmatched: 13. The DNA for the CDR3 is TGTGCCAACCCCCCCAGGGGGGCCGACTCACCCCTCCACTTT. Its protein is CANPPRGADSPLHF.

This clonotype was counted at least ten times. J is TRBJ2-3 and V is TRBV20-1; 8 positions match TRBD1. The length of the CDR3 is 12 residues. Germline V gene sequence: CDR1 DFQATT, CDR2 SNEGSKA (reference sequence). J lost 8 bases, V lost 6 bases, and 7 bases had no gene match. CDR3 nucleotides: TGCAGTGCGAAGACAGGGGAAGGTACGCAGTATTTT. It codes for CSAKTGEGTQYF.

This clonotype has at least ten counts. The chain carries TRBV6-1 and TRBJ1-2; a possible D gene is TRBD1 (6 bases). Trimming took off 5 bases at V and 6 bases at J, with 19 bases between the two ends. CDR3 length: 15 amino acids. Per the germline V gene, CDR1 is MNHNS and CDR2 is SASEGT. DNA for the CDR3: TGTGCCAGCAGTCCACTCCGGACAGCCAACGATGGCTACACCTTC. Translating gives CASSPLRTANDGYTF.

A word on this clonotype: It differs at one base from a far larger clone, so likely a read error. The chain couples TRBV6-1 to TRBJ2-1; D possibly uses TRBD1 or TRBD2 (5 bases each). The J call may be in error: the DNA end matches TRBJ2-5 better. Germline V gene lookup returns CDR1 MNHNS and CDR2 SASEGT. The CDR3 sequence is 17 residues long. CDR3 DNA sequence: TGTGCCAGCGGTGAAGGCTGGGGCGGGTCGGACCAAGAGACCCAGTACTTC. As protein: CASGEGWGGSDQETQYF.

This clonotype was recorded many times. The CDR3 coding sequence is TGCGCCAGCAGCTTGGCACAGGGAAAGACCGGGGAGCTGTTTTTT. Its protein product is CASSLAQGKTGELFF. The chain employs TRBV5-1 and TRBJ2-2; TRBD1 might be the D (6 bases). V was shortened by 0 bases and J by 5 bases, with 11 bases between the two germline ends. Per germline, CDR1 SGHRS and CDR2 YFSETQ. The CDR3 has 15 amino acids. Complete variable domain (other parts from reference TRBV5-1 and TRBJ2-2): KAGVTQTPRYLIKTRGQQVTLSCSPISGHRSVSWYQQTPGQGLQFLFEYFSETQRNKGNFPGRFSGRQFSNSRSEMNVSTLELGDSALYLCASSLAQGKTGELFFGEGSRLTVL.

This clonotype was detected a few times. The chain employs TRBV27 and TRBJ1-1, with D perhaps matching TRBD1 (5 bases). The CDR3 covers 15 residues. In germline, CDR1 is MNHEY, CDR2 SMNVEV (reference sequence). With 3 bases removed from V and 1 base from J, the gap between germline ends came to 12 bases. CDR3 nucleotide sequence: TGTGCCAGCAGTTTCGCGGGGCCCAAGAACACTGAAGCTTTCTTT. Encoded protein: CASSFAGPKNTEAFF.

The chain is built from TRBV6-5 and TRBJ2-5, with D maybe TRBD1 (5 bases). Looked up from germline, CDR1 is MNHEY and CDR2 is SVGAGI. This CDR3 has 14 amino acids. Trimming removed 2 bases at V and 3 bases at J, with 10 bases between. The CDR3 spells CASSYGARKETQYF. The CDR3 bases are TGTGCCAGCAGTTACGGGGCTAGAAAAGAGACCCAGTACTTC.

This clonotype was recorded at least ten times. V gene TRBV20-1 combines with J gene TRBJ2-1; D not certain. V gave up 6 bases and J gave up 3 bases, with 9 bases separating them. Per germline, CDR1 DFQATT and CDR2 SNEGSKA (reference sequence). The CDR3 contains 12 residues. The CDR3 coding sequence is TGCAGTGCCCCCGTAGGCTACAATGAGCAGTTCTTC. This sequence encodes CSAPVGYNEQFF.

This clonotype was counted many times. This chain connects TRBV20-1 to TRBJ1-3, with unresolved D. Between the trimmed V and J ends, which lost 3 bases and 4 bases, there was a span of 7 bases. This CDR3 is built from 12 residues. CDR1 DFQATT and CDR2 SNEGSKA come from the germline V gene (reference sequence). The CDR3 is CSARWAGNTIYF. CDR3 nucleotide sequence: TGCAGTGCTAGGTGGGCGGGAAACACCATATATTTT.